This T cell receptor beta chain derives from a study of cytomegalovirus exposure and HLA in healthy donors. About this clone: No antigen is known for it.

Primers: 60 Vbeta forward and 13 Jbeta reverse. TCRdb's table, derived via immunoSEQ multiplex PCR, lists solely in-frame clones and lacks some. The profile shows roughly 110,000 clones, more than 60% of them singletons. Findings and limits, study-wide: Later examination showed HLA-associated TCR beta chains had greater clonal expansion than equally common others. Through in vitro validation, a few CMV-associated chains were shown to be specific for CMV antigens. In a later analysis, HLA-C alleles had the fewest associated TCRs, DRB1 alleles the most.

The junction had 10 bases not matched to a gene; V was cut back by 3 bases and J by 4 bases. CDR3 length: 16 residues. Germline V gives CDR1 PRHDT, CDR2 FYEKMQ (reference sequence). The sample was PBMCs. The receptor was derived from a man aged 35-49 years in good health and CMV-seronegative. The chain combines TRBV13 with TRBJ1-2; 8 bases match TRBD1. This chain's CDR3 is CASSFLQGGVGYGYTF. Written as DNA, the CDR3 is TGTGCCAGCAGCTTTTTACAGGGGGGAGTTGGCTATGGCTACACCTTC.